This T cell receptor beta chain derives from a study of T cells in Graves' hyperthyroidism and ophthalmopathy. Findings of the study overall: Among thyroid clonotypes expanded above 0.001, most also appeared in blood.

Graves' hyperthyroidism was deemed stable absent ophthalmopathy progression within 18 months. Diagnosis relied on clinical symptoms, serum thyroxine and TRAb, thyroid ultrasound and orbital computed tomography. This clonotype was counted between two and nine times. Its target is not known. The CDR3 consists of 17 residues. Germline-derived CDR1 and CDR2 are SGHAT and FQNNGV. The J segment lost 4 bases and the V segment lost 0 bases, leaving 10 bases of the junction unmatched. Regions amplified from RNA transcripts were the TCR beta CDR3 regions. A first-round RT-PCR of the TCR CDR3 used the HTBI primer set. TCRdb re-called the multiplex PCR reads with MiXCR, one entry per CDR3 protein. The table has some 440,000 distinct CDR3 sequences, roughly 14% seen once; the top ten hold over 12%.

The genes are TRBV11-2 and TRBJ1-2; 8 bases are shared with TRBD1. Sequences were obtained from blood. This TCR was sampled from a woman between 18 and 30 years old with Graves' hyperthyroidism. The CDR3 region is CASSLDPGTGTLYGYTF. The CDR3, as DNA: TGTGCCAGCAGCTTAGATCCCGGGACAGGCACCCTCTATGGCTACACCTTC.